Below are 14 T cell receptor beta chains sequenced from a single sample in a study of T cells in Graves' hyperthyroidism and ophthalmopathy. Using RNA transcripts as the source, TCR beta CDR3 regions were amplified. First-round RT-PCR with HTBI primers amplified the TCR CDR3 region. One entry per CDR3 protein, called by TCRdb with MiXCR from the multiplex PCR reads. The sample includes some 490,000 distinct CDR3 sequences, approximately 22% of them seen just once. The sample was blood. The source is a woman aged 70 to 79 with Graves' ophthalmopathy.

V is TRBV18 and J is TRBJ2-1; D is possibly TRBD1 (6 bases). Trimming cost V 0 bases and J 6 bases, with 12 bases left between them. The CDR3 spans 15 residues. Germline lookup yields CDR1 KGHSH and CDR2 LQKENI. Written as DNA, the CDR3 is TGTGCCAGCTCACCACCGGGACAATCTGGCAATGAGCAGTTCTTC. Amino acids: CASSPPGQSGNEQFF.

CDR3 coding DNA: TGTGCCAGCTCACCCAACACTAACACTGAAGCTTTCTTT. Translated: CASSPNTNTEAFF. This chain joins TRBV18 and TRBJ1-1; D gene ambiguous. CDR1 KGHSH and CDR2 LQKENI come from the germline V gene. With 3 bases removed from V and 2 bases from J, the gap between germline ends came to 7 bases. The CDR3 length is 13 residues.

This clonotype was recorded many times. The CDR3 coding sequence is TGTGCCTGGAGTGTACCAGCCAGAGAGAACACTGAAGCTTTCTTT. This translates into CAWSVPARENTEAFF. This chain uses TRBV30 with TRBJ1-1; D gene ambiguous. The CDR3 runs 15 residues. V dropped 0 bases and J dropped 1 base, with 12 bases sitting between them. The germline gives CDR1 GTSNPN, CDR2 SVGIG (reference sequence).

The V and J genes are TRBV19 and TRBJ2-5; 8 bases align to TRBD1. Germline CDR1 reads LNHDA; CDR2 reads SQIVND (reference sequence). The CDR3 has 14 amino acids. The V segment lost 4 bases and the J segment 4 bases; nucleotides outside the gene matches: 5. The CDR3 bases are TGTGCCAGTAGTACAGGGACAGGTTCAGAGACCCAGTACTTC. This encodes CASSTGTGSETQYF.

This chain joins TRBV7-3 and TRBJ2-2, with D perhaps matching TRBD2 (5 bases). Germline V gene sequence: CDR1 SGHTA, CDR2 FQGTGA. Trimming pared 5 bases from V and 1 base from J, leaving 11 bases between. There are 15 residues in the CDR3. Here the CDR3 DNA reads TGTGCCAGCAGCCCGGACTCCCTGAACACCGGGGAGCTGTTTTTT. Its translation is CASSPDSLNTGELFF. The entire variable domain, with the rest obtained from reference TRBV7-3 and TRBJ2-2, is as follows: GAGVSQTPSNKVTEKGKYVELRCDPISGHTALYWYRQSLGQGPEFLIYFQGTGAADDSGLPNDRFFAVRPEGSVSTLKIQRTERGDSAVYLCASSPDSLNTGELFFGEGSRLTVL.

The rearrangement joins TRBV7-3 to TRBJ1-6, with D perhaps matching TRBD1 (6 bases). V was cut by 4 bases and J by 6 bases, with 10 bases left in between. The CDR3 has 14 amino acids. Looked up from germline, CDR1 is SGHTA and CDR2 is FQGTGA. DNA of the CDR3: TGTGCCAGCAGCTCCAGGGGTGGTAATTCACCCCTCCACTTT. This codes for CASSSRGGNSPLHF.

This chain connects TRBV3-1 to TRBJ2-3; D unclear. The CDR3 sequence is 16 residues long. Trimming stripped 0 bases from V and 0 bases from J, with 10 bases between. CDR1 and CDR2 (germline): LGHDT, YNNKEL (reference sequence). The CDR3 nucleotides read TGTGCCAGCAGCCAAGATCCCAGACCCAGCACAGATACGCAGTATTTT. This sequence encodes CASSQDPRPSTDTQYF.

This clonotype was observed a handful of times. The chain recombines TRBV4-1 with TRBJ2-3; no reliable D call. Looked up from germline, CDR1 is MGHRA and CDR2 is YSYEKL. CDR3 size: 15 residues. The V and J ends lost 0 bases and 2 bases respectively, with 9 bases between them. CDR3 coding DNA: TGCGCCAGCAGCCAAGATGGTCAGGCCACAGATACGCAGTATTTT. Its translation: CASSQDGQATDTQYF.

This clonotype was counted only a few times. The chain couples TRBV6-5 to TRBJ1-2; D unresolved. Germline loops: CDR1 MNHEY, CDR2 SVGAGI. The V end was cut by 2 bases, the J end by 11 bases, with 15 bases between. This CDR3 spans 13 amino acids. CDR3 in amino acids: CASSYPDPIWYTF. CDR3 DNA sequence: TGTGCCAGCAGTTACCCCGATCCCATCTGGTACACCTTC.

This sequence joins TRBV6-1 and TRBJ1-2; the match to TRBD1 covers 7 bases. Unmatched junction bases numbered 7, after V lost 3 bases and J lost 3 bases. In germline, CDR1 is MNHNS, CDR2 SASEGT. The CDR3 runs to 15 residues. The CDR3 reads CASSDPQTGYYGYTF. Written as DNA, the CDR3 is TGTGCCAGCAGTGACCCTCAGACAGGGTACTATGGCTACACCTTC.

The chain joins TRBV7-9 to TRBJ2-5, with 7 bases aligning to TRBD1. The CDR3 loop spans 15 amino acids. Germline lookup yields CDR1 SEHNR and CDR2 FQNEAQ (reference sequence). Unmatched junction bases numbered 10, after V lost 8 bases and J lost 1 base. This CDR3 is CASSPNQGVQETQYF. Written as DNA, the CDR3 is TGTGCCAGCTCACCAAACCAGGGGGTCCAAGAGACCCAGTACTTC.

CDR3 in DNA: TGCAGTGCTCACGGGAGGGCCAGATATGAGCAGTTCTTC. Its protein is CSAHGRARYEQFF. The V gene is TRBV20-1, the J gene TRBJ2-1; 8 bases align to TRBD2. Germline lookup yields CDR1 DFQATT and CDR2 SNEGSKA (reference sequence). The CDR3 extends over 13 amino acids. V shed 5 bases and J 8 bases; nucleotides not matched to a gene: 8.

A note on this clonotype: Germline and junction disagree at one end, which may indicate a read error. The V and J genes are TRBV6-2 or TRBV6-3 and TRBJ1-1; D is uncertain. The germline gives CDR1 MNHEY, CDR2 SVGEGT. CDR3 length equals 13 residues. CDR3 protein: CASSRDGNTEALF. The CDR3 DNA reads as TGTGCCAGCAGTCGAGACGGGAACACTGAAGCTCTCTTT.

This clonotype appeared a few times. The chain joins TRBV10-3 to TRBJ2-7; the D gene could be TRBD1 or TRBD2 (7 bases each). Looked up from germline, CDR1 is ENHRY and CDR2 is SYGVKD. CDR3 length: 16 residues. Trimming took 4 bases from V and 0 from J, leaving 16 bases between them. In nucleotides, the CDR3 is TGTGCCATCAGTGGGGGGGGGACAGTTCTCTCCTACGAGCAGTACTTC. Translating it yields CAISGGGTVLSYEQYF.